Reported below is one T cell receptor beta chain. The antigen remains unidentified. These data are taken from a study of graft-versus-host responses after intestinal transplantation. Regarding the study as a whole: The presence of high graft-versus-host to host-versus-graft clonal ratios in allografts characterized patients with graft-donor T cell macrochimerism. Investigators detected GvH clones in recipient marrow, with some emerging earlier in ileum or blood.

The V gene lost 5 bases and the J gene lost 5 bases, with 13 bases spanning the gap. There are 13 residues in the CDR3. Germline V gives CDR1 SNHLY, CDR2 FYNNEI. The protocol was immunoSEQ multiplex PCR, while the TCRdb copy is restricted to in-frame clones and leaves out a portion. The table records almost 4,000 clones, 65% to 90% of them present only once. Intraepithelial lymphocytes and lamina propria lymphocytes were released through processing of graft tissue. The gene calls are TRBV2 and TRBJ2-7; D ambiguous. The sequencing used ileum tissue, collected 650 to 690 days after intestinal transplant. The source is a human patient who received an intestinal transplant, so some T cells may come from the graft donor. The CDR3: CASSRSVEHEQYF. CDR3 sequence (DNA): TGTGCCAGCAGTCGATCAGTTGAGCACGAGCAGTACTTC.